This TCR beta chain was sequenced in a study of multiple sclerosis patients with progressive multifocal leukoencephalopathy. Regarding time point: time of PML onset. TCRdb keeps only in-frame clones here, not all; method: immunoSEQ multiplex PCR. Of more than 30,000 clones detected, over 80% appear once; the ten largest clones hold around 6%. CDR3 size: 11 residues. The V gene's germline CDR1 is MDHEN and CDR2 SYDVKM. The V and J ends lost 7 bases and 5 bases respectively, with 8 bases between them. The rearrangement links TRBV28 to TRBJ1-1; weak D call: TRBD1 (5 bases). This TCR was recovered from a woman aged 40 to 50 with progressive multifocal leukoencephalopathy. Sequencing used PBMCs, obtained from a patient treated with natalizumab. CDR3 in DNA: TGTGCCAGCATTGGGGGGACTGAAGCTTTCTTT. Translating it yields CASIGGTEAFF. The full variable domain, completed using reference TRBV28 and TRBJ1-1, is DVKVTQSSRYLVKRTGEKVFLECVQDMDHENMFWYRQDPGLGLRLIYFSYDVKMKEKGDIPEGYSVSREKKERFSLILESASTNQTSMYLCASIGGTEAFFGQGTRLTVV.